This T cell receptor (beta chain) was sequenced in a study of T cell responses to AZD1222 COVID-19 vaccine. On the study more broadly: The study pooled second doses at about 4 or about 12 weeks. Study-wide results and caveats: Following two doses of AZD1222, Spike-specific TCR breadth and depth rose. Nearly half of spike-specific TCRs reportedly go after variant regions that carry no mutations. AZD1222 recipients seropositive at baseline numbered only 5 or 6.

In regard to this clone: Its antigen is currently unknown.

Sequencing was performed with immunoSEQ multiplex PCR; in TCRdb, only in-frame clones are kept and a portion is missing. In the table there are roughly 170,000 clones, about 91% of which are singletons. CDR3 length equals 13 residues. Trimming cost V 1 base and J 1 base, with 3 bases left between them. In germline, CDR1 is SGHNT, CDR2 YENEEA. The chain uses TRBV11-3 and TRBJ2-3; D gene unclear. The sequenced sample was peripheral blood, obtained on day 0 of AZD1222 vaccination. This sequence was found in an adult in good health. CDR3 sequence reads: CASSLGGTDTQYF. CDR3 sequence (DNA): TGTGCCAGCAGCTTAGGGGGCACAGATACGCAGTATTTT.